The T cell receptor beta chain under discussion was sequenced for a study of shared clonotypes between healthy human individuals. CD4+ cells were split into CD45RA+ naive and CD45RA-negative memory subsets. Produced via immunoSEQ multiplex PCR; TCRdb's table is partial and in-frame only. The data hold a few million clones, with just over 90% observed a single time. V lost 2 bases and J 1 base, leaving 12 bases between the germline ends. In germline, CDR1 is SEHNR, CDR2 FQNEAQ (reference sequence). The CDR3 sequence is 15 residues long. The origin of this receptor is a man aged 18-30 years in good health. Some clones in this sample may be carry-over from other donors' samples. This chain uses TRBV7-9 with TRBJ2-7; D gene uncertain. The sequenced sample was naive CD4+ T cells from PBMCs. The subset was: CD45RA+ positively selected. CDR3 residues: CASSLWAGRSYEQYF. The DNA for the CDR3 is TGTGCCAGCAGCTTATGGGCCGGTCGATCCTACGAGCAGTACTTC.